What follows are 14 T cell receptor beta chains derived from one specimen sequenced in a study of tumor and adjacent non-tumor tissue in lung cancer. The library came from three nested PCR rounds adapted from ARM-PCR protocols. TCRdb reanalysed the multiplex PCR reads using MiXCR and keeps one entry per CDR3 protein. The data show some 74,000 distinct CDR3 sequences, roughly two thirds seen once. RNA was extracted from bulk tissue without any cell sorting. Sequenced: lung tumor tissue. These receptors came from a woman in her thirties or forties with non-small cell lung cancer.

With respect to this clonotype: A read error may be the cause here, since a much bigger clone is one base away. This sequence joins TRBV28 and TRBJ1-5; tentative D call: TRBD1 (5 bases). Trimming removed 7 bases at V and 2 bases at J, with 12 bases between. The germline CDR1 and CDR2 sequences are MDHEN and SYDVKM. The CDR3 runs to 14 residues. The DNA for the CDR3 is TGTGCCAGCAATGGGACGCGGGGCAATCAGCCCCAGCATTTT. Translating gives CASNGTRGNQPQHF.

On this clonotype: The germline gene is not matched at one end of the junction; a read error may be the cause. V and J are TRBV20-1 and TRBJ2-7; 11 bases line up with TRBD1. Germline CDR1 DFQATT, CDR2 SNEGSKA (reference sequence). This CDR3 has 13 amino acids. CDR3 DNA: TGCAGTACTAGGGACAGGGGGAATCACGAGCAGTACTTC. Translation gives CSTRDRGNHEQYF.

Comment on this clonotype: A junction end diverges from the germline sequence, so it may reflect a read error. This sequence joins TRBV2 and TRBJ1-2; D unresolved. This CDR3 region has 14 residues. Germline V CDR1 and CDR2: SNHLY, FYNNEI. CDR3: CASSEVWDVYGYSF. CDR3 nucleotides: TGTGCCAGCAGTGAAGTTTGGGATGTCTATGGCTACTCCTTC.

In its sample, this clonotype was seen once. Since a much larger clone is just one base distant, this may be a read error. CDR3 residues: CASSVDGRISEAFF. DNA of the CDR3: TGTGCCAGCAGCGTCGACGGGAGGATTTCTGAAGCTTTCTTT. The rearrangement joins TRBV9 to TRBJ1-1; D is uncertain. Between the trimmed V and J ends, which lost 2 bases and 6 bases, there was a span of 14 bases. The CDR3 totals 14 residues. CDR1 is SGDLS and CDR2 is YYNGEE in the germline V gene.

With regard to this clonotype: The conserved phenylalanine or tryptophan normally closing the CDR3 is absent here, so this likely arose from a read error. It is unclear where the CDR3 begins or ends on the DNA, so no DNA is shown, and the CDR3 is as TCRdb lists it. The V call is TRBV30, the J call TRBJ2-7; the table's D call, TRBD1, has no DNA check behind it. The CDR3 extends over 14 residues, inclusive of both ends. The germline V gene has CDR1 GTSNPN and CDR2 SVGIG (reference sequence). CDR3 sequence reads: CAWSRGQGTYEQHY.

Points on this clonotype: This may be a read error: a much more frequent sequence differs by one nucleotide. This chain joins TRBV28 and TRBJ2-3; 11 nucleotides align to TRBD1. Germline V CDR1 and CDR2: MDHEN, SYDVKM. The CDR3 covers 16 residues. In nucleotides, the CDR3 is TGTGCCAGCAGTTCATCCGGGACAGGGGGAGGAGATATGCAGTATTTT. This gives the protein CASSSSGTGGGDMQYF.

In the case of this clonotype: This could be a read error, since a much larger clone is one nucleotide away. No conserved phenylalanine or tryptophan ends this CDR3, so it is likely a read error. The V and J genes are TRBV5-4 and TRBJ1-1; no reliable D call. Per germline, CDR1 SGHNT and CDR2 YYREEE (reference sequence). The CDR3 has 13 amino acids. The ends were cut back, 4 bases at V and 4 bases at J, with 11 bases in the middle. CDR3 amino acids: CASSPTAGTEAFS. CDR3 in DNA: TGTGCCAGCAGCCCCACAGCGGGCACTGAAGCTTTCTCT.

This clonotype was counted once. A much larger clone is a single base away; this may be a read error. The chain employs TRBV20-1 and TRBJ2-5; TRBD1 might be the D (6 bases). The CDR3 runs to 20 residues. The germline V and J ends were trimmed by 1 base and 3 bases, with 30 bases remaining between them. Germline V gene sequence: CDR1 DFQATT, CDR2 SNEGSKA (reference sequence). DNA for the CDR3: TGCAGTGCTAGAGCTCCCGGGACACCCTTAGGGGGTTCACAAAAAGAGACCCAGTACTTC. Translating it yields CSARAPGTPLGGSQKETQYF.

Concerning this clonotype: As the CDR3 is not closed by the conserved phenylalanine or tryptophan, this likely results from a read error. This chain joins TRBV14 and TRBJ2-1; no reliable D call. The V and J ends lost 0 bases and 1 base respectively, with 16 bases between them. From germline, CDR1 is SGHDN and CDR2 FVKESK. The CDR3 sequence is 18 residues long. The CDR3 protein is CASSQDLTARLSYNEQFL. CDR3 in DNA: TGTGCCAGCAGCCAAGATCTAACCGCTAGGTTATCCTACAATGAGCAGTTCTTA.

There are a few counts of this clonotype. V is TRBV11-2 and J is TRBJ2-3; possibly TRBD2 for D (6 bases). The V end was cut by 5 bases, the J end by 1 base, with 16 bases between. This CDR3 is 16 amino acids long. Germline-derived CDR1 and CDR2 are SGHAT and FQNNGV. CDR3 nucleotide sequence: TGTGCCAGCAGCACCCGTAGTGCTAGCGGCACAGATACGCAGTATTTT. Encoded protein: CASSTRSASGTDTQYF. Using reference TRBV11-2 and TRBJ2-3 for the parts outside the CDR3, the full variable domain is EAGVAQSPRYKIIEKRQSVAFWCNPISGHATLYWYQQILGQGPKLLIQFQNNGVVDDSQLPKDRFSAERLKGVDSTLKIQPAKLEDSAVYLCASSTRSASGTDTQYFGPGTRLTVL.

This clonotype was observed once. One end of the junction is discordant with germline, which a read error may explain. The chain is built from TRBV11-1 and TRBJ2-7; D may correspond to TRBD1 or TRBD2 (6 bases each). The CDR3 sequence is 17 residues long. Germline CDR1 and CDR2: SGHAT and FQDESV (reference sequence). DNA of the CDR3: TGTGCCAGCAGCTTAGCGTATGGGGGGCGACCTGCCTACGTGCAGTGCTTC. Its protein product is CASSLAYGGRPAYVQCF. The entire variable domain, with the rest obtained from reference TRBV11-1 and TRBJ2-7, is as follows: EAEVAQSPRYKITEKSQAVAFWCDPISGHATLYWYRQILGQGPELLVQFQDESVVDDSQLPKDRFSAERLKGVDSTLKIQPAELGDSAMYLCASSLAYGGRPAYVQCFGPGTRLTVT.

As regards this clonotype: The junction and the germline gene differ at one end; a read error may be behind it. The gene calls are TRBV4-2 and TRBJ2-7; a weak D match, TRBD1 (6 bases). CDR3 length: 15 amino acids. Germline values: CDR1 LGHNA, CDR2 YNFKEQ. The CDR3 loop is CARSQEWDNSYEQYF. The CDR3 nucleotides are TGTGCCAGGAGCCAAGAGTGGGACAACTCCTATGAGCAGTACTTC.

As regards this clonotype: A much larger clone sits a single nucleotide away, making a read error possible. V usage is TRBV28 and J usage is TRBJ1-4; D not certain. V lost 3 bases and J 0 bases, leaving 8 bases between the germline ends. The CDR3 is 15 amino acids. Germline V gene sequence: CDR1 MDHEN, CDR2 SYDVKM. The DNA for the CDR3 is TGTGCCAGCAGTTTTGGTAAAGCAACTAATGAAAAACTGTTTTTT. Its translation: CASSFGKATNEKLFF.

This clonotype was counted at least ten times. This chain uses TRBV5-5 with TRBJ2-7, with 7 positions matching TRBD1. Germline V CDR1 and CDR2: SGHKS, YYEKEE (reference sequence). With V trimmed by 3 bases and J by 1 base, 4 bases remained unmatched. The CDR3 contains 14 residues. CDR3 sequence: CASSSGTESYEQYF. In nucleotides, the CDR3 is TGTGCCAGCAGCTCCGGGACAGAGTCCTACGAGCAGTACTTC. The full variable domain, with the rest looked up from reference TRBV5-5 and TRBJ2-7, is DAGVTQSPTHLIKTRGQQVTLRCSPISGHKSVSWYQQVLGQGPQFIFQYYEKEERGRGNFPDRFSARQFPNYSSELNVNALLLGDSALYLCASSSGTESYEQYFGPGTRLTVT.